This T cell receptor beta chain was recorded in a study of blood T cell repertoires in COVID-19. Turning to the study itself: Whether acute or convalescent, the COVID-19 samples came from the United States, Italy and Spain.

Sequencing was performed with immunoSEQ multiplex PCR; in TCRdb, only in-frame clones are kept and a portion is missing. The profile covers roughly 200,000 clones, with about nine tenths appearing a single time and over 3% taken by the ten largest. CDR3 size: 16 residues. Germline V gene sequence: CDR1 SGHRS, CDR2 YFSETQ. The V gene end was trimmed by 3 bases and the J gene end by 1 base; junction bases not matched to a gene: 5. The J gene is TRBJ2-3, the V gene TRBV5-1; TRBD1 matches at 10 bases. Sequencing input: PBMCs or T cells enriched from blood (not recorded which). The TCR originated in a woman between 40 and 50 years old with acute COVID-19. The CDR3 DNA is TGCGCCAGCAGCTACTCCGGGACAGGGGGCACAGATACGCAGTATTTT. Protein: CASSYSGTGGTDTQYF.